The present entry profiles one TCR beta chain with its context. Its specificity is unknown. This record comes from a study of cytomegalovirus exposure and HLA in healthy donors. Study findings and constraints: Indistinguishability led to the exclusion of some V segments, TRBV6-2 and TRBV6-3 included. Specificity of a few CMV-associated chains for CMV antigens was verified in vitro.

The PCR employed 60 Vbeta primers together with 13 Jbeta primers. This table comes from immunoSEQ multiplex PCR, and its TCRdb copy is limited to in-frame clones, with some not included. The data hold more than 120,000 clones, with around 80% observed a single time. The CDR3 totals 18 residues. Germline V gene data show CDR1 as SEHNR and CDR2 as FQNEAQ (reference sequence). The ends lost 4 bases at V and 5 bases at J; junction bases unmatched: 14. The sequenced sample consisted of PBMCs. The sequence derives from a woman in her twenties or thirties in good health and CMV-seronegative. The chain combines TRBV7-9 with TRBJ2-5; the match to TRBD2 covers 12 bases. The CDR3 protein is CASSYHLAGGLLSETQYF. The CDR3 region has the DNA TGTGCCAGCAGCTACCACCTAGCGGGAGGGCTCTTGTCGGAGACCCAGTACTTC.